The clone carrying this TCR beta chain was picked up a small number of times. In the library, individual cDNA molecules carried attached unique molecular identifiers. MiXCR was run by TCRdb on the 5' RACE reads, yielding one entry per CDR3 protein. The data hold under 70,000 distinct CDR3 sequences, with more than 4% observed a single time. The V end lost 2 bases, the J end lost 5 bases, and 7 bases lay between the germline ends. In germline, CDR1 is LGHDT, CDR2 YNNKEL (reference sequence). This CDR3 contains 13 residues. This entry belongs to a study of early T cells in non-severe SARS-CoV-2 infection.

Specimen: whole blood. This sequence joins TRBV3-1 and TRBJ2-1; D is undetermined. This clonotype originated in an adult who was a healthcare worker with PCR-confirmed SARS-CoV-2 infection or an uninfected control (not recorded which). The CDR3 is CASSQSTNNEQFF. DNA for the CDR3: TGTGCCAGCAGCCAATCTACTAACAATGAGCAGTTCTTC.